This is a list of T cell receptor beta chains from one sample in a study of regulatory T cells in long-lasting Graves disease. TCRdb re-called the multiplex PCR reads with MiXCR, one entry per CDR3 protein. The sample includes some 450,000 distinct CDR3 sequences, roughly a quarter of them seen just once. The input for sequencing was peripheral blood mononuclear cells (PBMCs), taken when the disease was refractory, from a patient treated with antithyroid drugs. These receptors were collected from a female donor with Graves disease. CDR3s leave out the opening cysteine and the closing phenylalanine or tryptophan. Fields, in order: J gene, V gene, CDR3 protein.

TRBJ2-1 TRBV7-9 ASSRLLGRGDEQF
TRBJ2-6 TRBV30 AWSVLGGSGANVLT
TRBJ1-2 TRBV28 ASREDPNLNYGYT
TRBJ2-3 TRBV9 ASSVNFEADTQY
TRBJ2-7 TRBV28 ASSKPSGGFSDEQY
TRBJ1-4 TRBV2 ASRQQGGGNEKLF
TRBJ2-5 TRBV7-9 ASSLSPVAGVLETQY
TRBJ2-2 TRBV2 ASSSGGRNTGELF
TRBJ1-5 TRBV7-2 ASSSASNQPQH
TRBJ1-6 TRBV28 ASSVTGGYNSPLH
TRBJ1-1 TRBV6-1 ASSKKTGRLAAF
TRBJ2-5 TRBV9 ASSVDRGDLETQY
TRBJ2-2 TRBV2 ASSAPSGRSTGELF
TRBJ1-1 TRBV7-2 ASSSRGPNTEAF